The rows below give T cell receptor beta chains drawn from one sample of a study of identical twins. Each CDR3 protein gets one entry after TCRdb re-called the 5' RACE reads with MiXCR. Among around 220,000 distinct CDR3 sequences, over 13% were seen once, and the ten largest hold 7% to 9.5%. Sequencing used memory (CD45RO+) T cells sorted from blood. Receptors were obtained from a woman aged 18-30 years in good health. Each CDR3 is given with its conserved first and last residue. The order of the fields is clone size, J gene, V gene, D gene, CDR3 protein, CDR3 DNA. A D gene is named only where the DNA matches it firmly. The size of a clone is reported for some rows only, either as once, few or many, or as a class for expanded clones.

.,TRBJ2-6,TRBV18,.,CASSPGSGTGSGANVLTF,TGTGCCAGCTCACCAGGATCAGGGACGGGGTCTGGGGCCAACGTCCTGACTTTC
few,TRBJ2-7,TRBV5-1,.,CASSFRERGEQYF,TGCGCCAGCAGCTTCCGGGAGCGAGGCGAGCAGTACTTC
few,TRBJ1-2,TRBV19,TRBD1,CASSTGQGRDGMGYTF,TGTGCCAGTAGTACGGGACAGGGCCGGGATGGAATGGGCTACACCTTC
many,TRBJ1-5,TRBV20-1,.,CSAAGDSNQPQHF,TGCAGTGCTGCCGGTGATAGCAATCAGCCCCAGCATTTT
.,TRBJ2-5,TRBV9,TRBD1,CASSVKSGTGVETQYF,TGTGCCAGCAGCGTCAAATCCGGGACAGGGGTAGAGACCCAGTACTTC
few,TRBJ2-2,TRBV11-2,.,CASSLVLAGNTGELFF,TGTGCCAGCAGCTTAGTACTAGCCGGGAACACCGGGGAGCTGTTTTTT
.,TRBJ1-6,TRBV6-1,.,CATHLPGLLSPLHF,TGTGCCACCCACCTGCCGGGCCTGCTTTCACCCCTCCACTTT
.,TRBJ2-1,TRBV20-1,TRBD2,CSAGTSGNHNEQFF,TGCAGTGCTGGAACTAGCGGGAACCATAATGAGCAGTTCTTC
.,TRBJ1-2,TRBV3-1,.,CASSQDRNSYGYTF,TGTGCCAGCAGCCAAGATCGGAACAGCTATGGCTACACCTTC
few,TRBJ2-7,TRBV12-3/TRBV12-4,TRBD1,CASSLWGQGRYEQYF,TGTGCCAGCAGTTTATGGGGACAGGGTCGCTACGAGCAGTACTTC
.,TRBJ2-1,TRBV5-1,.,CASSFRPQRGNEQFF,TGCGCCAGCAGCTTCAGACCCCAACGGGGAAATGAGCAGTTCTTC
.,TRBJ2-1,TRBV5-6,TRBD1,CASSLVGTAYNEQFF,TGTGCCAGCAGCTTGGTTGGGACAGCCTACAATGAGCAGTTCTTC
few,TRBJ2-7,TRBV25-1,.,CASSAGLVYEQYF,TGTGCCAGCAGTGCGGGGCTCGTCTACGAGCAGTACTTC
few,TRBJ2-1,TRBV2,TRBD2,CASTGGPSEQFF,TGTGCCAGCACGGGGGGGCCAAGTGAGCAGTTCTTC
few,TRBJ2-7,TRBV5-1,.,CASSSGARLEQYF,TGCGCCAGCAGCTCGGGAGCTCGCCTCGAGCAGTACTTC
.,TRBJ2-5,TRBV5-1,.,CASSPRLGQETQYF,TGCGCCAGCAGCCCCCGGCTCGGCCAAGAGACCCAGTACTTC